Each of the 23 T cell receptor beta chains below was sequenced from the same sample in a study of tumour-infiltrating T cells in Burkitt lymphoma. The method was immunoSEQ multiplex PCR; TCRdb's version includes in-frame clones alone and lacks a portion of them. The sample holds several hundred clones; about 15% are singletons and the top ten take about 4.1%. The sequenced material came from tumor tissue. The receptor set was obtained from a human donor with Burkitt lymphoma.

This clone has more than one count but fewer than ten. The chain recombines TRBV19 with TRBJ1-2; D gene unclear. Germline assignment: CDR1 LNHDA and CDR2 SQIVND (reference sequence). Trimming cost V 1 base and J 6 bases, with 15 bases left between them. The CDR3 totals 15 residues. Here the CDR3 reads CASSIGLTSGDGYTF. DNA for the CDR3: TGTGCCAGTAGTATAGGTCTGACTTCGGGAGATGGCTACACCTTC.

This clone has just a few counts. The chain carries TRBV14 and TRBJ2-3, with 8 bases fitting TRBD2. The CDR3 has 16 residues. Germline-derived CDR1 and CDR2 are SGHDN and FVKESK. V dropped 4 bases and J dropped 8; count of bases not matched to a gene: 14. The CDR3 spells CASSRNTPRAGGTQYF. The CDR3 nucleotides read TGTGCCAGCAGCCGGAATACCCCTCGGGCGGGAGGTACGCAGTATTTT.

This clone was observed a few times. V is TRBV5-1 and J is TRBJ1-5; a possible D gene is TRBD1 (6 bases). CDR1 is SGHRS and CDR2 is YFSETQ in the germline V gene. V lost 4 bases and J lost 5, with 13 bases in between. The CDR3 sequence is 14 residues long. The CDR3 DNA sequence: TGCGCCAGCAGCCCACAGGGAGGCGATCAGCCCCAGCATTTT. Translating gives CASSPQGGDQPQHF.

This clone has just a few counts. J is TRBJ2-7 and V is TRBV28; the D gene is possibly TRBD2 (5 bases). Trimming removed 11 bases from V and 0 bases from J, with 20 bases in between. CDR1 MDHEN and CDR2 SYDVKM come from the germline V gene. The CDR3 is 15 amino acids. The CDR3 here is CAVNAGIASSYEQYF. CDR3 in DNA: TGTGCCGTCAACGCCGGGATAGCGAGCTCCTACGAGCAGTACTTC.

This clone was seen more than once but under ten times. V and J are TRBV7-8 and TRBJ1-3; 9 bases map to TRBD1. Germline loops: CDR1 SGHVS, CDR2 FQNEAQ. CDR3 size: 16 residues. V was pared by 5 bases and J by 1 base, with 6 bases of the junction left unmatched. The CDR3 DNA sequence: TGTGCCAGCAGCGGAACAGGGGGCATGTCTGGAAACACCATATATTTT. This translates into CASSGTGGMSGNTIYF.

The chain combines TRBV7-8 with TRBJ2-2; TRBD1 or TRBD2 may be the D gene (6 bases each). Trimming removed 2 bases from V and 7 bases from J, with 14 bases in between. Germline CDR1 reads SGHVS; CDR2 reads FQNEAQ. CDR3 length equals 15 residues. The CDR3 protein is CASSLRGAQSGELFF. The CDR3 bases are TGTGCCAGCAGCTTAAGGGGGGCGCAAAGCGGGGAGCTGTTTTTT.

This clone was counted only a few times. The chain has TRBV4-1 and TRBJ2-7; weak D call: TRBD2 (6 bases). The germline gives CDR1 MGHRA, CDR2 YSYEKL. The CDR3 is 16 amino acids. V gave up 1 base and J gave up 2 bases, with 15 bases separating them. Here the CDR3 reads CASSQVLTGDPYEQYF. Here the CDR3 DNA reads TGCGCCAGCAGCCAAGTTCTCACGGGAGATCCCTACGAGCAGTACTTC.

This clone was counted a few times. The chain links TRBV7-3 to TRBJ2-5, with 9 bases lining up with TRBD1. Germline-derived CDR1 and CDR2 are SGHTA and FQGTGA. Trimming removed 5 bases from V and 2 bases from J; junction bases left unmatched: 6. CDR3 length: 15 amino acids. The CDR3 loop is CASSATGGLQETQYF. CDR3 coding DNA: TGTGCCAGCAGCGCGACAGGGGGACTGCAAGAGACCCAGTACTTC.

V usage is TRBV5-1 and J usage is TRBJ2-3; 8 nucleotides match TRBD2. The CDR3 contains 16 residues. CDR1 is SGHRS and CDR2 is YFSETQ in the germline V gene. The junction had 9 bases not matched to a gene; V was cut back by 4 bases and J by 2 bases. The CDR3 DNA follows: TGCGCCAGCAGCCTGGCCCTTAGCGGGAACACAGATACGCAGTATTTT. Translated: CASSLALSGNTDTQYF.

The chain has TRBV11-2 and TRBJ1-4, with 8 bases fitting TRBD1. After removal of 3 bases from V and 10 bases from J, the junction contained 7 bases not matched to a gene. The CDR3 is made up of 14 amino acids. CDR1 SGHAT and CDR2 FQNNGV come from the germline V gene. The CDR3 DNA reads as TGTGCCAGCAGCTTTGAAAGGACAGGGCGAAAACTGTTTTTT. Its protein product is CASSFERTGRKLFF.

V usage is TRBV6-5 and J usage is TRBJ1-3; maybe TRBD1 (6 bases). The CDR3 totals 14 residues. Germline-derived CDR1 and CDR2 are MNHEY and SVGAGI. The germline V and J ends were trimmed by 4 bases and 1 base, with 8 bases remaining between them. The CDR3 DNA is TGTGCCAGCAGTTGGGACAAATCTGGAAACACCATATATTTT. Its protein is CASSWDKSGNTIYF.

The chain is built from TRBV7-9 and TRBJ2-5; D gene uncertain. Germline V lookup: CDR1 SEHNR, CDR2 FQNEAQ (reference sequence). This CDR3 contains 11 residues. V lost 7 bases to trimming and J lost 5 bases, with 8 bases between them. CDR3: CASTKRETQYF. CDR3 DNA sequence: TGTGCCAGCACCAAAAGGGAGACCCAGTACTTC.

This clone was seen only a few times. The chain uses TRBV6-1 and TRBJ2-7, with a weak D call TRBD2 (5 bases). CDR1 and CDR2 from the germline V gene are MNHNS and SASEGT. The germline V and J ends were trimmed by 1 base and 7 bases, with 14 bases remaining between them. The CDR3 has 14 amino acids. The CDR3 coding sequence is TGTGCCAGCAGTGAAGACCCCGGGGTGTATGAGCAGTACTTC. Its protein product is CASSEDPGVYEQYF.

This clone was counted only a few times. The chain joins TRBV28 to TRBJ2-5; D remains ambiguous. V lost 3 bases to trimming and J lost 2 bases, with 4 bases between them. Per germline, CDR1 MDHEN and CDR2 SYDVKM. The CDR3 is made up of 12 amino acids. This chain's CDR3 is CASSLGQETQYF. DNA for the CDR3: TGTGCCAGCAGTTTGGGGCAAGAGACCCAGTACTTC.

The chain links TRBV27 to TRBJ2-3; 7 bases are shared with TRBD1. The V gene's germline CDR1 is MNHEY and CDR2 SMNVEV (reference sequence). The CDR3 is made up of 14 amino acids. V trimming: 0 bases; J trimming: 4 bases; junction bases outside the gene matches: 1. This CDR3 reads CASSLSTGPDTQYF. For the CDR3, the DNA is TGTGCCAGCAGTTTATCGACAGGGCCAGATACGCAGTATTTT.

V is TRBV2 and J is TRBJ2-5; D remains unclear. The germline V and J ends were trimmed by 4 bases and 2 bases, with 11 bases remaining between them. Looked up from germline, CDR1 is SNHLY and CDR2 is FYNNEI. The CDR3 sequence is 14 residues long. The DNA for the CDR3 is TGTGCCAGCAGTGGATACAGTTTTCAAGAGACCCAGTACTTC. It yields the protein CASSGYSFQETQYF.

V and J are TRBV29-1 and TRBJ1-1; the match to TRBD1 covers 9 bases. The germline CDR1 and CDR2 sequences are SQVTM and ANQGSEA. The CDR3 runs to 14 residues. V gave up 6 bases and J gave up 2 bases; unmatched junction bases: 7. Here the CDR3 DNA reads TGCAGCGTGGGGACAGGGCTTTACAACACTGAAGCTTTCTTT. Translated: CSVGTGLYNTEAFF.

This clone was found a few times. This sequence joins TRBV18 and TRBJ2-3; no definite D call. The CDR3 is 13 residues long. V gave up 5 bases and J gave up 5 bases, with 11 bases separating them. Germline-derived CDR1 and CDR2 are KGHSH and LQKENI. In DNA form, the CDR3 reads TGTGCCAGCTCAAGTCCCAGCTTAGATACGCAGTATTTT. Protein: CASSSPSLDTQYF.

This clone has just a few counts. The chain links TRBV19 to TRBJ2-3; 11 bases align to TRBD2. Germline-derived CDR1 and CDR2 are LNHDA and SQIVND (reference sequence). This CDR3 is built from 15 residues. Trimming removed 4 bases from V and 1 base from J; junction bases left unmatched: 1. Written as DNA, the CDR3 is TGTGCCAGTAGTACGGGACTAGCGGGCACAGATACGCAGTATTTT. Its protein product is CASSTGLAGTDTQYF.

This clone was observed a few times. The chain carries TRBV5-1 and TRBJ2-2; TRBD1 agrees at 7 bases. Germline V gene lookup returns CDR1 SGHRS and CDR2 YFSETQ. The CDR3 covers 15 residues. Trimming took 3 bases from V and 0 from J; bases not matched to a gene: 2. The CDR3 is CASSSGQPNTGELFF. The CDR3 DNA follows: TGCGCCAGCAGCTCGGGACAGCCGAACACCGGGGAGCTGTTTTTT.

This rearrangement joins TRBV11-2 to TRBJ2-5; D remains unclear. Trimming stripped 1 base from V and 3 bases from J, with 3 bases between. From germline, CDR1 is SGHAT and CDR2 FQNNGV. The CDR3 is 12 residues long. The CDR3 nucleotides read TGTGCCAGCAGCTTAGTTGAAGAGACCCAGTACTTC. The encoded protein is CASSLVEETQYF.

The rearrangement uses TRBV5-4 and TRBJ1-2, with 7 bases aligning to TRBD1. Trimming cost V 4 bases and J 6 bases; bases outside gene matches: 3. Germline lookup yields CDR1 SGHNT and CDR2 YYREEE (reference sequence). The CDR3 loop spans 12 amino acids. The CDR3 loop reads CASSLGQDGYTF. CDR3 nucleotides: TGTGCCAGCAGCCTCGGACAGGATGGCTACACCTTC.

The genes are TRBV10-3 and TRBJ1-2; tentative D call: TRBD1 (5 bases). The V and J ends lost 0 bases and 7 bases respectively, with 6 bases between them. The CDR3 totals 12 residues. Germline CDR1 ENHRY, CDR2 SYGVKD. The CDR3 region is CAISESGAGYTF. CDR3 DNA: TGTGCCATCAGTGAGTCTGGGGCTGGCTACACCTTC.